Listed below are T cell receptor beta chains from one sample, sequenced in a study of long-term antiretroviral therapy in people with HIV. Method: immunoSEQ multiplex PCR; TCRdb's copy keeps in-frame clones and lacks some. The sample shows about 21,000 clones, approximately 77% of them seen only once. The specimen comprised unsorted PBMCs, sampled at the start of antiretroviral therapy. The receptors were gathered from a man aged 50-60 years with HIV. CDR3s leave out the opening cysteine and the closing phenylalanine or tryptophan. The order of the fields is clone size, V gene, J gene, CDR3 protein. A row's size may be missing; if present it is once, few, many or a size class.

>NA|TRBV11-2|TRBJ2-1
ASSWTSGRPYNEQF
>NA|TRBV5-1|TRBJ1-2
ASSPRDSGYT
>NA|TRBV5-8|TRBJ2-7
ASSLGDRTYEQY
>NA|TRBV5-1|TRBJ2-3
ASRARGAGLTDTQY
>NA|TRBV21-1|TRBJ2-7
ASSSRHGS
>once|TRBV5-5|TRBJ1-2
ASSFPGQDYGYT
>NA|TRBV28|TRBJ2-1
ATRDSFYNEQF
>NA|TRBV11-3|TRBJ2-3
ASSHSGTGGETDTQY
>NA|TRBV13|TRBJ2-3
ASSLFDGVNTDTQY
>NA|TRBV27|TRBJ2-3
ASSLSRSDTQY
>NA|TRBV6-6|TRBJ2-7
ASSLFITYEQY
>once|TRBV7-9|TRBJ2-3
ASSRTSGSTDTQY
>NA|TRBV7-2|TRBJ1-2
ASSILRSSYGYT
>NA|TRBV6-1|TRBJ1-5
ASSEGGDGLKPQH
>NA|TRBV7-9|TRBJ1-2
ASSLPSLDGYT
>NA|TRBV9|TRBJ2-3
ASSGKGLAITDTQY
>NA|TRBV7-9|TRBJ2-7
ASSWGLAGFPYEQY
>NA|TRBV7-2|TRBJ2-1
ASSFEGGGASNEQF
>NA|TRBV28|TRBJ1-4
ASSFTATTNEKLF
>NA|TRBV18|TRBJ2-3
ASSPSNTDTQY
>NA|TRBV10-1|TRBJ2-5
ASSESLAGLQETQY
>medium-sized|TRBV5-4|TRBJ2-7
ASSLVSEYEQY
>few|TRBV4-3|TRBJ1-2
ASSQDNLEDARGYT
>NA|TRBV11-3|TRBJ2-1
ASSLGEGNEQF
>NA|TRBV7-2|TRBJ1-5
ASSLLVAGGRPQH
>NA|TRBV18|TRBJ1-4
ASSPRLGSGHNEKLF
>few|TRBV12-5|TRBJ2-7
ASGLVLGVSFTPGYEQY
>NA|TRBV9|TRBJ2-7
ASSVLGETGPDEQY
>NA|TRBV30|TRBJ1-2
AWTHLAWRPGYGYT
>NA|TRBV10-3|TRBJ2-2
AISDVTGGWTGELF
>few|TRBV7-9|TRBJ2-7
ASSPQIRYPSYEQY
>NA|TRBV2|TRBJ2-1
ASSSRTYNEQF
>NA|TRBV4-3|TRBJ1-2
ASSQRYYWDRNLYYGYT
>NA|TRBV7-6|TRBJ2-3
ASSPRDYGTDTQY
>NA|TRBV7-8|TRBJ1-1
ASSLHRNTEAF
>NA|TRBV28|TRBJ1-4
ASSLWQGNEKLF
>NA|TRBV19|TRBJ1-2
ASSTGGSSANYGYT
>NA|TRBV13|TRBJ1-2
ASSSGYQGGKLDGYT
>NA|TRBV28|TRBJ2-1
ASSQGLMGEQF
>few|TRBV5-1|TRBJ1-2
ASSLGSDRDYGYT
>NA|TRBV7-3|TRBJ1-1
ASSLNSGMNTEAF
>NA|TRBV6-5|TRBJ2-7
ASSLTPGQSSYEQY
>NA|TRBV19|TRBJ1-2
ASSIDSWGNYGYT
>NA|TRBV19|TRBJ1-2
ASSTGTGSRGYT
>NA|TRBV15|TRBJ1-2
ATSFDRTINYGYT
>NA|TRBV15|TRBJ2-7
ATSEYRTSGTHEQY
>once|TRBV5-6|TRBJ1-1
ASSWGTGRNTEAF
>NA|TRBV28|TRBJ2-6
ASSLDGLASGANVLT
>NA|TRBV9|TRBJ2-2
ASSAPGLTGELF
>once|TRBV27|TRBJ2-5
ASRGTALQTQY
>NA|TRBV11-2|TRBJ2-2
ASSRQGISAAGELF
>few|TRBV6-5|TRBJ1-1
ASSSRGEAF
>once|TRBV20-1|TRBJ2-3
SPRADTQY
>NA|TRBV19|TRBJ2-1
ASSILGVATSGRNEQF